This entry concerns a single T cell receptor (beta chain). The data originate from a study of blood T cell repertoires in COVID-19. Study details: The samples span acute and convalescent COVID-19 from the United States, Italy and Spain. PBMCs, B-cell-depleted T cells, or T cells provided the cDNA or gDNA that made up the material.

Under the authors' procedure: Estimation of nucleated cell counts was performed using reference gene primer amplification. The data were produced by immunoSEQ multiplex PCR, yet TCRdb's version contains in-frame clones alone and is incomplete. That table furnishes V, J and clone size, whereas the DNA furnished D and trimming. Of 150,000 to 200,000 clones in the sample, around 82% were seen once. This CDR3 is built from 16 residues. Germline V lookup: CDR1 MNHNS, CDR2 SASEGT. V trimming: 2 bases; J trimming: 6 bases; junction bases outside the gene matches: 9. This sequence originates from a human donor with acute or convalescent COVID-19. The donor label of this sample is uncertain. Sequencing used peripheral blood. V gene TRBV6-1 combines with J gene TRBJ1-5; 8 nucleotides line up with TRBD1. This CDR3 is CASSERGQGATQPQHF. The CDR3 coding sequence is TGTGCCAGCAGTGAACGTGGGCAGGGGGCGACTCAGCCCCAGCATTTT.